What follows are 8 T cell receptor beta chains derived from one specimen sequenced in a study of blood T cell repertoires in COVID-19 (TCRdb year 2020). Libraries came from the immunoSEQ multiplex PCR assay. In TCRdb, the immuneACCESS table is reduced to in-frame sequences with V and J assigned. These tables do not hold every clone; where another copy was compared, an unresolved V gene accounts for under half, and the others remain unexplained. The sample includes 150,000 to 200,000 clones, with around four fifths observed a single time. Jointly, the top ten make up roughly 5% of the sample. The sequenced sample was peripheral blood. Receptors originate from a woman aged 25-40 years with acute or convalescent COVID-19.

The chain recombines TRBV5-6 with TRBJ1-2, with D unclear. With 6 bases removed from V and 4 bases from J, the gap between germline ends came to 16 bases. Per germline, CDR1 SGHDT and CDR2 YYEEEE. CDR3 size: 14 residues. The CDR3 nucleotides are TGTGCCAGCACTAGGAGGGCCCTGCTCTATGGCTACACCTTC. Protein product: CASTRRALLYGYTF. Looking up the rest from reference TRBV5-6 and TRBJ1-2 gives the full variable domain: DAGVTQSPTHLIKTRGQQVTLRCSPKSGHDTVSWYQQALGQGPQFIFQYYEEEERQRGNFPDRFSGHQFPNYSSELNVNALLLGDSALYLCASTRRALLYGYTFGSGTRLTVV.

The rearrangement links TRBV5-1 to TRBJ2-5; D is possibly TRBD2 (7 bases). Deletions cut 7 bases from V and 5 bases from J, with 18 bases between. The CDR3 length is 14 residues. The germline gives CDR1 SGHRS, CDR2 YFSETQ. This chain's CDR3 is CASARGGGLETQYF. In DNA form, the CDR3 reads TGCGCCAGCGCCCGAGGCGGGGGCCTGGAGACCCAGTACTTC.

The V and J genes are TRBV12-3 or TRBV12-4 and TRBJ2-5; the D gene is possibly TRBD1 (5 bases). The CDR3 runs 13 residues. Trimming removed 5 bases from V and 5 bases from J, with 12 bases in between. The CDR3 is CASSPTDRETQYF. The CDR3 DNA sequence: TGTGCCAGCAGTCCGACAGACCGGGAGACCCAGTACTTC.

This clone appeared once. The chain joins TRBV28 to TRBJ1-2; no clear D. V lost 1 base and J 8 bases, leaving 14 bases between the germline ends. Per the germline V gene, CDR1 is MDHEN and CDR2 is SYDVKM. This CDR3 spans 14 amino acids. DNA of the CDR3: TGTGCCAGCAGTTTATTGAGGCCCCGACTCGGCTACACCTTC. As protein: CASSLLRPRLGYTF.

CDR3 sequence: CASSLQGSSYEQYF. The CDR3 DNA reads as TGCGCCAGCAGCTTACAGGGGTCCTCCTACGAGCAGTACTTC. The chain is built from TRBV5-1 and TRBJ2-7, with 7 bases that match TRBD1. Germline-derived CDR1 and CDR2 are SGHRS and YFSETQ. Trimming removed 2 bases from V and 0 bases from J; junction bases left unmatched: 2. The CDR3 runs to 14 residues.

The chain has TRBV6-2 or TRBV6-3 and TRBJ2-5; 7 nucleotides match TRBD2. The CDR3 covers 17 residues. V lost 0 bases, J lost 2 bases, and 9 bases stayed unmatched. Germline CDR1 is MNHEY and CDR2 is SVGEGT. The CDR3 nucleotides are TGTGCCAGCAGTTACTCCCGGGGAGCGGGATGGCAAGAGACCCAGTACTTC. It codes for CASSYSRGAGWQETQYF.

This clone has just one count. V and J are TRBV29-1 and TRBJ1-2, with D unresolved. V gave up 7 bases and J gave up 8 bases, with 14 bases separating them. Germline CDR1 and CDR2: SQVTM and ANQGSEA. The CDR3 is 11 amino acids. CDR3 coding DNA: TGCAGCGCCTCCGGGGTGGTCGGCTACACCTTC. Amino acids: CSASGVVGYTF.

J is TRBJ2-5 and V is TRBV3-1 (or the pseudogene TRBV3-2); 7 nucleotides line up with TRBD1. The V and J ends lost 2 bases and 4 bases, in that order; junction bases with no gene match: 22. The CDR3 is 20 residues long. Germline V gives CDR1 LGHDT, CDR2 YNNKEL (reference sequence). The CDR3 loop is CASSQTILRDDRVTAETQYF. CDR3 nucleotide sequence: TGTGCCAGCAGCCAAACCATCTTAAGGGATGACAGGGTTACTGCAGAGACCCAGTACTTC.